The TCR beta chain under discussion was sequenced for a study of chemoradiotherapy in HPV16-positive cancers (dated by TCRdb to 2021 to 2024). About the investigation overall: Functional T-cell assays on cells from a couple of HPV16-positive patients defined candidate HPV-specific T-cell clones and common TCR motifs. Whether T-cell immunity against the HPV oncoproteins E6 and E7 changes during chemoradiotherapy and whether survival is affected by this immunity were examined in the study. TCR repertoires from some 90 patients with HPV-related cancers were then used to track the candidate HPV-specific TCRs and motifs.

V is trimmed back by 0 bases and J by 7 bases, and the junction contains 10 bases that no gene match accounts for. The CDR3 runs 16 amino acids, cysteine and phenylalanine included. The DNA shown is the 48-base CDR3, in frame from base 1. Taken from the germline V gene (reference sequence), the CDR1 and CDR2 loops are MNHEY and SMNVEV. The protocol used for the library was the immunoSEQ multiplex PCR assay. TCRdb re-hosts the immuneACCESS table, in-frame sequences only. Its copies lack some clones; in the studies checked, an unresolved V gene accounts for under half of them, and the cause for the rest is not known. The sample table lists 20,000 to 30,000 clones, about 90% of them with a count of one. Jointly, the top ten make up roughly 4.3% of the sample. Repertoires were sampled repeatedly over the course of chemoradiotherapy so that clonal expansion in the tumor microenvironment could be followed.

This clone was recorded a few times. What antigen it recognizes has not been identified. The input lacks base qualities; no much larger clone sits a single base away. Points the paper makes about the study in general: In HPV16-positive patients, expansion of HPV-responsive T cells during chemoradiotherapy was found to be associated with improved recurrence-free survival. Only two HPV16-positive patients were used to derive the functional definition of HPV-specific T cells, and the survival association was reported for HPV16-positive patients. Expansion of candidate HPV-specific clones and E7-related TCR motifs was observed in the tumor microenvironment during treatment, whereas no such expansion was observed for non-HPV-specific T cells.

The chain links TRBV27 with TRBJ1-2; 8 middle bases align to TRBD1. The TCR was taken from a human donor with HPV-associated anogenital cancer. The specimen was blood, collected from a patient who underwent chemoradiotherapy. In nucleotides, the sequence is TGTGCCAGCAGTTTATCGGTGACAGGGGAAAAGGGTGGCTACACCTTC. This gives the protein CASSLSVTGEKGGYTF.